These 15 T cell receptor beta chains were sequenced from one sample in a study of shared clonotypes between healthy human individuals. TCRdb's copy holds only in-frame clones and misses some; the assay was immunoSEQ multiplex PCR. Among tens of thousands of clones listed, roughly two thirds were seen once. The sample consisted of memory CD8+ T cells sorted from blood. Subset here: CD45RO+ cells pooled with CCR7-negative TemRA cells. Source of these receptors: a man aged 25 to 40 in good health.

This clone was counted a few times. The chain has TRBV6-1 and TRBJ2-7; D is possibly TRBD1 (7 bases). Germline assignment: CDR1 MNHNS and CDR2 SASEGT. There are 13 residues in the CDR3. Trimming stripped 10 bases from V and 3 bases from J, with 16 bases between. The CDR3 DNA is TGTGCCACCAGGGCGGGACAGAACTACGAGCAGTACTTC. It yields the protein CATRAGQNYEQYF.

The CDR3 spells CASSPTDRGGEKLFF. In DNA, the CDR3 is TGTGCCAGCAGCCCTACAGACAGAGGGGGCGAAAAACTGTTTTTT. V and J are TRBV7-6 and TRBJ1-4; 7 bases map to TRBD1. CDR3 length: 15 amino acids. Germline assignment: CDR1 SGHVS and CDR2 FNYEAQ. V dropped 5 bases and J dropped 8; count of bases not matched to a gene: 11.

This chain links TRBV7-9 with TRBJ2-1, with 11 bases that match TRBD2. Germline V gene sequence: CDR1 SEHNR, CDR2 FQNEAQ (reference sequence). V gave up 6 bases and J gave up 9 bases; unmatched junction bases: 4. The CDR3 consists of 13 residues. The CDR3 sequence: CASRPGLAGEQFF. The CDR3 DNA reads TGTGCCAGCAGACCTGGACTAGCGGGTGAGCAGTTCTTC.

The chain combines TRBV19 with TRBJ2-3, with a weak D call TRBD2 (6 bases). Germline lookup yields CDR1 LNHDA and CDR2 SQIVND (reference sequence). The CDR3 sequence is 15 residues long. V dropped 3 bases and J dropped 3 bases, with 13 bases sitting between them. The CDR3 region is CASSISSGYTDTQYF. CDR3 bases: TGTGCCAGTAGTATTTCAAGCGGGTATACAGATACGCAGTATTTT.

CDR3 DNA: TGTGCCAGCAGCCTGGGGCCGATTTTGCAGTTCTTC. This sequence encodes CASSLGPILQFF. The V and J genes are TRBV5-4 and TRBJ2-1, with D perhaps TRBD1 (5 bases). Germline CDR1 is SGHNT and CDR2 is YYREEE (reference sequence). The V end was cut by 4 bases, the J end by 12 bases, with 14 bases between. There are 12 residues in the CDR3.

V gene TRBV5-4 combines with J gene TRBJ2-6; the D is unclear. Germline V lookup: CDR1 SGHNT, CDR2 YYREEE (reference sequence). The CDR3 runs to 15 residues. The V gene lost 0 bases and the J gene lost 0 bases, with 4 bases spanning the gap. The CDR3 DNA follows: TGTGCCAGCAGCTTGGAGCTCTCTGGGGCCAACGTCCTGACTTTC. Its protein is CASSLELSGANVLTF.

The chain recombines TRBV6-5 with TRBJ2-2; 10 nucleotides align to TRBD1. The trim removed 6 bases at V and 6 bases at J, leaving 7 bases unmatched. Germline V gene data show CDR1 as MNHEY and CDR2 as SVGAGI. The CDR3 runs 15 residues. CDR3 in amino acids: CASRVGTGVSGELFF. For the CDR3, the DNA is TGTGCCAGCAGAGTCGGGACAGGGGTTTCCGGGGAGCTGTTTTTT.

This clone came up a few times. The chain recombines TRBV4-3 with TRBJ2-7; 10 nucleotides match TRBD1. Trimming took 4 bases from V and 6 from J; bases not matched to a gene: 12. The CDR3 extends over 16 amino acids. The germline CDR1 and CDR2 sequences are LGHNA and YSLEER. Written as DNA, the CDR3 is TGCGCCAGCAGCCGAGACTCCGGGACAGGGGAGGGCGAGCAGTACTTC. The encoded protein is CASSRDSGTGEGEQYF.

The rearrangement links TRBV5-6 to TRBJ2-1; unclear D gene. Trimming took 4 bases from V and 0 from J, leaving 11 bases between them. CDR1 SGHDT and CDR2 YYEEEE come from the germline V gene. This CDR3 has 15 residues. CDR3 bases: TGTGCCAGCAGCGCACCCACCAACTCCTACAATGAGCAGTTCTTC. This translates into CASSAPTNSYNEQFF.

This rearrangement joins TRBV4-3 to TRBJ2-7; D is ambiguous. Trimming took off 0 bases at V and 4 bases at J, with 7 bases between the two ends. In germline, CDR1 is LGHNA, CDR2 YSLEER. This CDR3 is 13 amino acids long. The chain's CDR3 is CASSQDSGYEQYF. The CDR3 DNA sequence: TGCGCCAGCAGCCAAGATTCAGGTTACGAGCAGTACTTC.

The genes are TRBV6-5 and TRBJ1-4, with TRBD1 matching over 9 bases. Germline assignment: CDR1 MNHEY and CDR2 SVGAGI. The CDR3 consists of 14 residues. V lost 10 bases to trimming and J lost 10 bases; unmatched junction nucleotides: 13. The CDR3 DNA reads as TGTGCCACCACCGCCGGGACAGGGTTAAGAAAACTGTTTTTT. This gives the protein CATTAGTGLRKLFF.

The rearrangement links TRBV6-5 to TRBJ2-7; 7 bases line up with TRBD1. With 4 bases clipped from V and 3 bases from J, the junction kept 12 bases outside the gene matches. Germline assignment: CDR1 MNHEY and CDR2 SVGAGI. This CDR3 contains 16 residues. Written as DNA, the CDR3 is TGTGCCAGCAGTTCCGTACGGGACAGTTCTAACTACGAGCAGTACTTC. Translated: CASSSVRDSSNYEQYF.

This clone was detected only a few times. The CDR3 sequence: CASSSIGDEQYF. In DNA form, the CDR3 reads TGTGCCAGCAGTTCGATCGGCGACGAGCAGTACTTC. The chain combines TRBV27 with TRBJ2-7, with D unclear. Trimming removed 4 bases from V and 5 bases from J, with 9 bases in between. The CDR3 totals 12 residues. Per the germline V gene, CDR1 is MNHEY and CDR2 is SMNVEV (reference sequence).

The genes are TRBV10-3 and TRBJ1-5; D perhaps matches TRBD1 (5 bases). CDR1 and CDR2 (germline): ENHRY, SYGVKD. The CDR3 is 13 amino acids. V shed 2 bases and J shed 4 bases, with 6 bases lying between them. Here the CDR3 DNA reads TGTGCCATCAGTGAGGCAGGGAATCAGCCCCAGCATTTT. It yields the protein CAISEAGNQPQHF.

V gene TRBV15 combines with J gene TRBJ2-2; D remains ambiguous. Trimming took 1 base from V and 6 from J, leaving 15 bases between them. The CDR3 covers 16 residues. CDR1 and CDR2 (germline): LNHNV, YYDKDF (reference sequence). CDR3 residues: CATSRVIVRESGELFF. Here the CDR3 DNA reads TGTGCCACCAGCAGAGTCATAGTTAGAGAATCCGGGGAGCTGTTTTTT.